The clone carrying this T cell receptor beta chain was recorded a few times. The antigen is unknown. The CDR3 runs to 14 residues. The trim removed 4 bases at V and 3 bases at J, leaving 2 bases unmatched. In germline, CDR1 is ENHRY, CDR2 SYGVKD. In TCRdb, the RT-PCR reads were re-called with MiXCR into one record per CDR3 protein. Here the sample spans some 500,000 distinct CDR3 sequences, approximately 15% being singletons. The data originate from a study of response to subunit inactivated influenza vaccine. The study, taken as a whole, reports: The authors suggested that every seasonal influenza vaccination recruits few new T cells.

The rearrangement joins TRBV10-3 to TRBJ2-2; 7 bases are shared with TRBD1. This sequence originates from a man aged 45 to 70 who received an inactivated influenza vaccine. Source: CD4+ T cells sorted from PBMCs, taken about 23 months after vaccination. The CDR3 coding sequence is TGTGCCATCAGTGGACAGGGTTACACCGGGGAGCTGTTTTTT. This codes for CAISGQGYTGELFF.